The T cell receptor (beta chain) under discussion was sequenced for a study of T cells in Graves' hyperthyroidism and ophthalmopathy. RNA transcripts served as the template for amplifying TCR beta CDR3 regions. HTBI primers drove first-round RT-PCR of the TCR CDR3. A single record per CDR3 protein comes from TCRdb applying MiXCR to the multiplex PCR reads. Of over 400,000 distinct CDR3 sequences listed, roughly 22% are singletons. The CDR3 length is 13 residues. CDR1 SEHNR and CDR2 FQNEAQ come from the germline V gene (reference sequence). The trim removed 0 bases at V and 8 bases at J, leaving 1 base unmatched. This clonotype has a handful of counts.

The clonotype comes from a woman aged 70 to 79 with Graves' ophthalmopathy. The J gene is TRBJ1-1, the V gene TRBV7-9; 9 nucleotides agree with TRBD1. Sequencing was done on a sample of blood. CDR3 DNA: TGTGCCAGCAGCTTAGCCGGGACAGGGGAAGCTTTCTTT. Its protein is CASSLAGTGEAFF.